This T cell receptor beta chain was found in a study of response to subunit inactivated influenza vaccine. Using its own MiXCR run on the RT-PCR reads, TCRdb lists one record per CDR3 protein. Among under 550,000 distinct CDR3 sequences, under 9% were seen once, and the ten largest hold 10% to 15%. Whole-study results and caveats: Researchers suggested that each seasonal influenza vaccination recruits few new T cells.

This clonotype has at least ten counts. Its antigen remains unidentified. The CDR3 is made up of 16 amino acids. The germline V gene has CDR1 SGHDN and CDR2 FVKESK. V gave up 4 bases and J gave up 5 bases; unmatched junction bases: 5. The sequence came from a man aged 50 to 69 who received an inactivated influenza vaccine. This sequence joins TRBV14 and TRBJ2-2, with 12 bases aligning to TRBD2. This material consisted of PBMCs from blood, taken around 2 years after vaccination. CDR3 in DNA: TGTGCCAGCAGCCCTCTGACTAGCGGGGGAACCGGGGAGCTGTTTTTT. Its translation is CASSPLTSGGTGELFF.